This TCR beta chain was sequenced in a study of blood T cell repertoires in COVID-19. Study in general: There were acute and convalescent COVID-19 samples, and they came from the United States, Italy and Spain. Sources were T cells, B-cell-depleted T cells, or PBMCs; the material itself was cDNA or gDNA.

While infection was still active, Seattle patients were enrolled and then followed longitudinally. The CDR3 consists of 15 residues. Trimming at V came to 4 bases and at J to 4 bases, leaving 7 bases not matched to a gene. Germline CDR1 reads SGHRS; CDR2 reads YFSETQ. Here immunoSEQ multiplex PCR was the method, and the copy in TCRdb shows in-frame clones only, minus some. The sample yields over 150,000 clones, less than 95% seen once. V gene TRBV5-1 combines with J gene TRBJ1-2; 10 bases are a match to TRBD1. The sample consisted of peripheral blood. This receptor was identified in a man aged 25 to 45 with COVID-19, enrolled during active disease. CDR3 coding DNA: TGCGCCAGCAGCGAGGGACAGGGGTCTATCTATGGCTACACCTTC. Protein product: CASSEGQGSIYGYTF.